This TCR beta chain stems from a study of blood T cells in healthy people across ages (dated by TCRdb to about 2015). Describing the broader study: In model experiments, roughly one uniquely barcoded TCR beta cDNA molecule per two T cells was captured by template switching. To track age-related changes in TCR beta repertoire diversity, the study relied on deep sequencing normalized with unique cDNA molecular identifiers. The donors were divided into four age groups: young (average approximately 17 years), middle-aged (about 40), aged (roughly 60) and long-lived (around 80). Two additional independent replicas of 1 million unique cDNA reads from the same blood draw were analyzed for two donors (one aged 18 to 29 and one aged 80 or older).

CDR1 ENHRY and CDR2 SYGVKD are derived from the germline V gene. Deletion took 0 bases off V and 11 bases off J, with a span of 13 bases between the germline ends. The CDR3 sequence holds 13 residues, the cysteine and phenylalanine included. CDR3 DNA is the only sequence kept; it has 39 bases, read in frame from the first base. What the authors observed across the whole study: As age increased, observed TCR beta diversity per million T cells dropped in a roughly linear way, and a significant reduction was already evident by age 40. Because donor CMV infection status was unknown, age-related changes in expanded clonotypes were potentially confounded. Compared with the aged group, the long-lived group had more naive CD4+ T cells, fewer expanded clones and increased TCR diversity, suggesting age selection. There was a strong correlation between observed TCR beta diversity and the percentage of naive T cells measured by flow cytometry. Estimates of total diversity based on one million sequenced T cells were regarded as lower bounds and as underestimates. Because profiling used bulk unsorted PBMCs, naive and antigen-experienced compartments could not be compared conclusively.

Comment on this clonotype: Its antigen remains undetermined. No much larger clone is present one base from it, and per-base qualities are unavailable.

The donors were about 40 Caucasian individuals from Russia, aged 6 to 90 years, who were systemically healthy. Around 9.8 milliliters of peripheral blood were collected from each donor into EDTA-treated Vacutainer tubes. Ficoll-Paque density-gradient centrifugation was used to isolate PBMCs, with at least 7 million obtained per sample. Total RNA, at least 6 micrograms per sample, was extracted from PBMCs with Trizol reagent. Naive CD45RAhigh/CD27high T cell percentages were measured by flow cytometry on a PBMC aliquot from every donor. Library prep was done by 5' RACE. TCRdb names Illumina HiSeq 2500 as the instrument used. The second PCR ran for about 7 to 11 cycles and used a J-beta primer mix along with a sample-barcoded 5' primer. A unique molecular identifier was introduced onto each TCR beta cDNA molecule by a template-switch 5' adaptor carrying 12 random nucleotides. Each sample yielded at least 2.5 million CDR3-containing paired-end reads. First-strand cDNA synthesis was performed from all RNA using the Mint cDNA synthesis kit, with priming by a TRBC-specific oligonucleotide. Following uracil-DNA glycosylase treatment, all cDNA underwent a first 18-cycle PCR with the universal primers M1SS and BC2_uni_R. Processing in the source paper ran as follows. For normalization, 1 million high-quality reads, each with a distinct molecular identifier, were randomly selected from each sample. Instead of being binned into consensus sequences, reads with shared molecular identifiers were discarded. MiTCR, run with a Q25 quality threshold and the strictest error-elimination algorithm, handled CDR3 identification, clonotype clustering and error correction. A nonparametric unseen species model using Euler transformation provided a lower-bound estimate of total TCR beta diversity. TCRdb reprocessing: public reads trimmed at Q25 with fastp, clones called with MiXCR, in-frame beta chains kept. Every CDR3 protein is listed once, alongside the most common genes and DNA of its rows. TCRdb's processing, not the study's, gives the V and J calls here. Present in this sample are about 760,000 distinct CDR3 sequences, roughly 25% of which were seen just once. Of the sample, more than 8.5% falls within the top ten clones.

These data were likewise used in another study, on T cells of mothers and their children. Per that second paper: Nine systemically healthy Caucasian individuals served as donors, namely three mothers together with their six children. cDNA synthesis used all of the extracted RNA, with approximately 1.4 ug of RNA in each 15 ul reaction. Sample barcodes and 2-4 random nucleotides were added via the M1S primer in the second PCR. Each mother yielded over 8.5 million TCR beta CDR3 reads and each child 3 million to 3.5 million reads. Thymic selection shapes the output of TCR recombination in a similar way in related and unrelated pairs, and inherited differences have a minor effect. Related mother-child pairs always showed normalized repertoire overlap that was slightly higher than in unrelated mother-child pairs, though the difference was never significant. With a sensitivity of about 100 clones per million clonotypes, no persistent microchimeric T cell clones were detected. The study used deep NGS to compare TCR beta repertoires of mothers and children, seeking features distinguishing related mother-child pairs from unrelated individuals. Mothers averaged about 40 +/- 4 years of age and children averaged roughly 10 +/- 4 years. After adapter ligation with NEBNext reagents, the libraries were sequenced on Illumina HiSeq 2000 with 100+100 nt paired-end reads. Mother and child libraries were prepared a month apart and sequenced in separate runs to prevent cross-contamination. For each donor, between about 500,000 and 2,100,000 distinct TCR beta clonotypes were identified. Naive TCR beta clonotypes were estimated from low-frequency clonotypes matched to each donor's FACS-determined naive share, without sorting.

This sequence uses TRBV10-3 and TRBJ2-5, with the identity of the D gene unclear. The sequencing input was blood. The TCR comes from a boy aged 10-17 years in good health. DNA sequence: TGTGCCATCAGTGAGTCTGGCCCCGAGGAGCAGTACTTC. Its coded protein is CAISESGPEEQYF.